The sequence of this TCR beta chain was determined in a study of beta chain features in type 1 diabetes. As for the study in general: Healthy donors and patients had similar age, gender and cell yields. Study-wide findings and caveats: Shorter TCRB CDR3s, moderately but significantly so, were found in Type 1 diabetes patients in all four CD4+ subsets.

Sorting produced populations that all topped 95% purity. The isolated RNA, all of it, was reverse transcribed, so expressed TCRB transcripts were what got sequenced. TCRdb keeps only in-frame clones here, not all; method: immunoSEQ multiplex PCR. Here the sample spans hundreds of thousands of clones, about an eighth being singletons. The table lists this clone with a few counts. The antigen remains unidentified. This TCR was sampled from a young man with type 1 diabetes. The specimen sequenced was naive CD4+ T cells from blood.

DNA of the CDR3: TGTGCCAGCAGCTTATCTAGCGGGGGGGGAGATACGCAGTATTTT. Translating gives CASSLSSGGGDTQYF. The rearrangement links TRBV7-2 to TRBJ2-3; 12 bases are shared with TRBD2. With V trimmed by 2 bases and J by 5 bases, 2 bases remained unmatched. The CDR3 runs to 15 residues. Germline-derived CDR1 and CDR2 are SGHTA and FQGNSA.